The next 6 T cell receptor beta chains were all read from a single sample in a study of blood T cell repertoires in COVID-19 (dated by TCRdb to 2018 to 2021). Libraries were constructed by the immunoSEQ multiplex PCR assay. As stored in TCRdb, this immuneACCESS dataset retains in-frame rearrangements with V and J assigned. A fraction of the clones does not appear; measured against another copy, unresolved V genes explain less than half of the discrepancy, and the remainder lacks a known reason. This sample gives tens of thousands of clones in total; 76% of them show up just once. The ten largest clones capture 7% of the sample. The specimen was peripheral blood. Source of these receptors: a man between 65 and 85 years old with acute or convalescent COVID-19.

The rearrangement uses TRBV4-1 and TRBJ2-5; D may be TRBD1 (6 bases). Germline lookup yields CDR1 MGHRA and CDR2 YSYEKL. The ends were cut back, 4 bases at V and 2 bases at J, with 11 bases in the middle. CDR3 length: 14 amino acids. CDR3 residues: CASSPDSLQETQYF. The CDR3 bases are TGCGCCAGCAGCCCGGACAGTTTGCAAGAGACCCAGTACTTC.

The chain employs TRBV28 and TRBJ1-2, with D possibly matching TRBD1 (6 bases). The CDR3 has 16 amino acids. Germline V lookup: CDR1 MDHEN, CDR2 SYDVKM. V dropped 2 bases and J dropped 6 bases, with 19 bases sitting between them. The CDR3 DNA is TGTGCCAGCAGTTTAAGACCAGTCAGGGGTTCTGATGGCTACACCTTC. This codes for CASSLRPVRGSDGYTF.

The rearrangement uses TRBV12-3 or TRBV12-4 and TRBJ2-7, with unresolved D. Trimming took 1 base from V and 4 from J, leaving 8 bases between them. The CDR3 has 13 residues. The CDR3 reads CASSLGAEYEQYF. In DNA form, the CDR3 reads TGTGCCAGCAGTTTAGGGGCCGAATACGAGCAGTACTTC.

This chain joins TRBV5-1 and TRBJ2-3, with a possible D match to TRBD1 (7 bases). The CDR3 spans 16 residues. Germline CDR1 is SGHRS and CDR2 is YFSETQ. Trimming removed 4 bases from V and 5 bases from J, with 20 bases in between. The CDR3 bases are TGCGCCAGCAGCACCCTAGGAGGGGGCTCCATAGATACGCAGTATTTT. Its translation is CASSTLGGGSIDTQYF.

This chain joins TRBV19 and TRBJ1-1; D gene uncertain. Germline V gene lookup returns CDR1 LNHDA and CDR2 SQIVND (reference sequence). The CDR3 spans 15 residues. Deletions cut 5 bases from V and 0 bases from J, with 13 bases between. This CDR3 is CASSPSGSVNTEAFF. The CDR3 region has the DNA TGTGCCAGTAGTCCAAGTGGCAGCGTGAACACTGAAGCTTTCTTT.

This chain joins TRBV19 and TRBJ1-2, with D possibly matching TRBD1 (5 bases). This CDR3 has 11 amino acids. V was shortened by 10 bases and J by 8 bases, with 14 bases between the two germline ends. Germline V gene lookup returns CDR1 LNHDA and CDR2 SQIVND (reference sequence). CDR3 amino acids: CAILTARGYTF. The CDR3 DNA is TGTGCCATTCTGACAGCCCGAGGCTACACCTTC. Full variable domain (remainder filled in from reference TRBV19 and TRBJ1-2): DGGITQSPKYLFRKEGQNVTLSCEQNLNHDAMYWYRQDPGQGLRLIYYSQIVNDFQKGDIAEGYSVSREKKESFPLTVTSAQKNPTAFYLCAILTARGYTFGSGTRLTVV.